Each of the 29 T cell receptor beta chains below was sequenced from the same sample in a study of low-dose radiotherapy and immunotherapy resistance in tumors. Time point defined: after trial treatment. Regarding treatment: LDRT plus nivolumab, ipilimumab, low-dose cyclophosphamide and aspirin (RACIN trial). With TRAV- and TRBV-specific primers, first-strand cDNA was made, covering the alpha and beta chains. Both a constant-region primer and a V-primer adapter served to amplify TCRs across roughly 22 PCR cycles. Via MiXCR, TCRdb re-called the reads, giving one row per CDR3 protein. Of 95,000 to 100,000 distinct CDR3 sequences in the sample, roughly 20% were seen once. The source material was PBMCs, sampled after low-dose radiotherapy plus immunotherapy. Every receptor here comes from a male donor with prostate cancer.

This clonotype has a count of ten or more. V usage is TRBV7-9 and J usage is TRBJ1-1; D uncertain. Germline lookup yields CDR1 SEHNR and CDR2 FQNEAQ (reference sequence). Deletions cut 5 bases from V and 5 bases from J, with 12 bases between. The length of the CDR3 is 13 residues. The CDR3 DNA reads TGTGCCAGCAGCCTCGACCCGGAGACTGAAGCTTTCTTT. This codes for CASSLDPETEAFF.

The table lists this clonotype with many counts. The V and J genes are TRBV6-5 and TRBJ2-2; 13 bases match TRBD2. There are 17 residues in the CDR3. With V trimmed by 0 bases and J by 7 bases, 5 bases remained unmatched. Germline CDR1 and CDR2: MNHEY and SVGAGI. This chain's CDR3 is CASSYSTSGGMGGELFF. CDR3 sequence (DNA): TGTGCCAGCAGTTACTCGACTAGCGGGGGGATGGGCGGGGAGCTGTTTTTT.

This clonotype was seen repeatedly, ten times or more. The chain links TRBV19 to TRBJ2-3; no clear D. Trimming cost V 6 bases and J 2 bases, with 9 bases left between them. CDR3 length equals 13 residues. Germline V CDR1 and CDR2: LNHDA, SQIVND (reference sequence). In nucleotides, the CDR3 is TGTGCCAGTAGAGGAACCCTCACAGATACGCAGTATTTT. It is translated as CASRGTLTDTQYF.

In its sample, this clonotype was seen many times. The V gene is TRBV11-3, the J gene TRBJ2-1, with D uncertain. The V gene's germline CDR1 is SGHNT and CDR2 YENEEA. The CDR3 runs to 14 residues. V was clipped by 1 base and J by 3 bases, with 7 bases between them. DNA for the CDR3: TGTGCCAGCAGCTTAGGGGGAAACTACAATGAGCAGTTCTTC. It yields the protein CASSLGGNYNEQFF. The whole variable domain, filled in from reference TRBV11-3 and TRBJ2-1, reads EAGVVQSPRYKIIEKKQPVAFWCNPISGHNTLYWYLQNLGQGPELLIRYENEEAVDDSQLPKDRFSAERLKGVDSTLKIQPAELGDSAVYLCASSLGGNYNEQFFGPGTRLTVL.

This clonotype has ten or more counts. CDR3 sequence (DNA): TGTGCCAGCAGTTTTGAGCTGGGCGCCGGGAAGCAGTACTTC. This sequence encodes CASSFELGAGKQYF. The chain combines TRBV12-3 or TRBV12-4 with TRBJ2-7, with a weak D call TRBD2 (5 bases). This CDR3 is built from 14 residues. V gave up 3 bases and J gave up 8 bases, with 17 bases separating them.

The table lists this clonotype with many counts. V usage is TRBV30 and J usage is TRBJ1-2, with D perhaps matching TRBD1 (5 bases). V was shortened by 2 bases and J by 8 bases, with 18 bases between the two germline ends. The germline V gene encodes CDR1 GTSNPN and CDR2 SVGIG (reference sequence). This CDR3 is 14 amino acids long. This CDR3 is CAWSSGQGADGYTF. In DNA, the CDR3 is TGTGCCTGGAGTTCGGGCCAAGGGGCGGACGGCTACACCTTC.

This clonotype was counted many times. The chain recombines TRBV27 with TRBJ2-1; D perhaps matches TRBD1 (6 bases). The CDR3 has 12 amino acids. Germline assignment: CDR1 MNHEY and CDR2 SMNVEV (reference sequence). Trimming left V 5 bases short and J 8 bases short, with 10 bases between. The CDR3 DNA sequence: TGTGCCAGCAGTATCAGGGGAGATGAGCAGTTCTTC. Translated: CASSIRGDEQFF.

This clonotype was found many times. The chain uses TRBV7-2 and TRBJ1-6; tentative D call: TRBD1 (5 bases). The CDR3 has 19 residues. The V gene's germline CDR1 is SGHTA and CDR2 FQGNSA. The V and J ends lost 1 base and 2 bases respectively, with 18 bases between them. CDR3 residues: CASSLGVARGTPYNSPLHF. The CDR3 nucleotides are TGTGCCAGCAGCTTAGGGGTCGCGCGGGGGACTCCCTATAATTCACCCCTCCACTTT.

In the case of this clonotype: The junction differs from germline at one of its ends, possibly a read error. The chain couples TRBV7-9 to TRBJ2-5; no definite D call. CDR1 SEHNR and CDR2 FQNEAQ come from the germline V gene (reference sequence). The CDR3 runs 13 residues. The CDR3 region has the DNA TGTGCCAACAGCTTAGAAGGGCGGGAGACCCAGTACTTC. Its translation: CANSLEGRETQYF.

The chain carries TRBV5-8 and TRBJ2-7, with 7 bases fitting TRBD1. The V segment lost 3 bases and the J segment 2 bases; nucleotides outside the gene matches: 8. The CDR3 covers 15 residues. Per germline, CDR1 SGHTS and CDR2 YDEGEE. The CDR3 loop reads CASSSPGQTTYEQYF. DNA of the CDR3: TGTGCCAGCAGCTCTCCGGGACAGACTACCTACGAGCAGTACTTC. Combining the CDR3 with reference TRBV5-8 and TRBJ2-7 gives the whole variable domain EAGVTQSPTHLIKTRGQQATLRCSPISGHTSVYWYQQALGLGLQFLLWYDEGEERNRGNFPPRFSGRQFPNYSSELNVNALELEDSALYLCASSSPGQTTYEQYFGPGTRLTVT.

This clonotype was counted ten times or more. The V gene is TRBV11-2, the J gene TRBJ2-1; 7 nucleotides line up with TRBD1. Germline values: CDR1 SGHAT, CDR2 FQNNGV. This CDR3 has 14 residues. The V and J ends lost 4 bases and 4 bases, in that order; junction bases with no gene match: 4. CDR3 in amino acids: CASSYATGYNEQFF. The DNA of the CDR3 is TGTGCCAGCAGCTACGCGACAGGGTACAATGAGCAGTTCTTC.

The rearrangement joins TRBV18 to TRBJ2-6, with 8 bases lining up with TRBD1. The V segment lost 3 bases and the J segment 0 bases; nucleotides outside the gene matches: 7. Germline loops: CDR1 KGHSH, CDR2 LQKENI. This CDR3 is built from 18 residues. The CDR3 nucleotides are TGTGCCAGCTCACCCTCAAGACAGGGGAACTCTGGGGCCAACGTCCTGACTTTC. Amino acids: CASSPSRQGNSGANVLTF.

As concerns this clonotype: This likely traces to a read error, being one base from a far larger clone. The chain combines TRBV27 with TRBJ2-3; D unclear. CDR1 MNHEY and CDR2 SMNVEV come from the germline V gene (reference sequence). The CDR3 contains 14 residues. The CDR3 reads CDTSQQTSTDTQYF. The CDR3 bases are TGTGACACCAGTCAGCAAACTAGCACAGATACGCAGTATTTT.

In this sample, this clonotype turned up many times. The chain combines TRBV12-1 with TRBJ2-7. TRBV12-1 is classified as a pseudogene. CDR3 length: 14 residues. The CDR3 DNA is TGTGCCAGCAGCTTGTTTATTAGCTCCTACGAGCAGTACTTC. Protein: CASSLFISSYEQYF.

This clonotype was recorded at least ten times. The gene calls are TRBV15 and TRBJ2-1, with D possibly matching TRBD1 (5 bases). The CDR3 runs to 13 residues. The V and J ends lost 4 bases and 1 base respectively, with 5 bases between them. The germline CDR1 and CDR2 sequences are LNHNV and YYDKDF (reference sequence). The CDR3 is CATSTGSYNEQFF. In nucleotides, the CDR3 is TGTGCCACCAGCACAGGGTCCTACAATGAGCAGTTCTTC.

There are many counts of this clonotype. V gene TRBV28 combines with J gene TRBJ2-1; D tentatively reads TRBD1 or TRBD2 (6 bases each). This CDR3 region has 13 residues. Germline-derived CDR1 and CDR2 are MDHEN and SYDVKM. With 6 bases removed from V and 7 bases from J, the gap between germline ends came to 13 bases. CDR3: CASRRGAGNEQFF. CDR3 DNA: TGTGCCAGCAGGAGGGGGGCCGGGAATGAGCAGTTCTTC.

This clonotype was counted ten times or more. The CDR3 sequence is CASMTGGGGETQYF. The CDR3 DNA sequence: TGTGCCAGCATGACCGGGGGTGGGGGGGAGACCCAGTACTTC. The gene calls are TRBV6-1 and TRBJ2-5, with a weak D call TRBD2 (6 bases). Germline V gives CDR1 MNHNS, CDR2 SASEGT. This CDR3 spans 14 amino acids. The V end lost 7 bases, the J end lost 5 bases, and 17 bases lay between the germline ends.

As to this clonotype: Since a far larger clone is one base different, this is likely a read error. The CDR3 reads CGSTPILTNEKLFF. DNA for the CDR3: TGTGGCAGCACCCCGATCCTAACTAATGAAAAACTGTTTTTT. The chain employs TRBV5-3 and TRBJ1-4; unclear D gene. TRBV5-3 is noted as an ORF with a role that remains uncertain. This CDR3 is 14 amino acids long.

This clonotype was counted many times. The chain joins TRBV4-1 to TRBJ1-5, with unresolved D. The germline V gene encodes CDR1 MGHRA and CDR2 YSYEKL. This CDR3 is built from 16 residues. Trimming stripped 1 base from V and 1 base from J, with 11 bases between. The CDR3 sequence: CASSQGAASSNQPQHF. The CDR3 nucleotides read TGCGCCAGCAGCCAAGGGGCGGCTTCGAGCAATCAGCCCCAGCATTTT.

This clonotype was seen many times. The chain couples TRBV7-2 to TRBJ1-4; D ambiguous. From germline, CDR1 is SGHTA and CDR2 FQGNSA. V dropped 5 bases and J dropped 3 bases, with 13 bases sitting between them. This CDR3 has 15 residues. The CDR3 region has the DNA TGTGCCAGCAGCCTGCAGTCCAATTCTAATGAAAAACTGTTTTTT. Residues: CASSLQSNSNEKLFF.

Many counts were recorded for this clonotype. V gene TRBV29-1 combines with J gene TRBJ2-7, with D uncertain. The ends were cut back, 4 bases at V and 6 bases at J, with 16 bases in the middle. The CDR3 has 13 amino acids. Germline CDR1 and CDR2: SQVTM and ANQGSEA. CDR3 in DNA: TGCAGCGTTGGGGTCTTAGGGATTGGCGAGCAGTACTTC. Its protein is CSVGVLGIGEQYF.

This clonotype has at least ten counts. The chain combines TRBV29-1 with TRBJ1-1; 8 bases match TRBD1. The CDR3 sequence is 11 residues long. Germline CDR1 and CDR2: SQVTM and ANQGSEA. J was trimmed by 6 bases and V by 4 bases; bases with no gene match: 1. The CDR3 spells CSVVQGAEAFF. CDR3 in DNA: TGCAGCGTTGTACAGGGGGCTGAAGCTTTCTTT.

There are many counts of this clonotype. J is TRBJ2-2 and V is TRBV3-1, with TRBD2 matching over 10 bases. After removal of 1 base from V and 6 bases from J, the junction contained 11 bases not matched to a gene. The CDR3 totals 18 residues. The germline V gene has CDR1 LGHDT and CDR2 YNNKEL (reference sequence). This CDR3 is CASSQVGPLAGASGELFF. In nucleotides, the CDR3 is TGTGCCAGCAGCCAAGTGGGACCTCTAGCGGGGGCGTCCGGGGAGCTGTTTTTT.

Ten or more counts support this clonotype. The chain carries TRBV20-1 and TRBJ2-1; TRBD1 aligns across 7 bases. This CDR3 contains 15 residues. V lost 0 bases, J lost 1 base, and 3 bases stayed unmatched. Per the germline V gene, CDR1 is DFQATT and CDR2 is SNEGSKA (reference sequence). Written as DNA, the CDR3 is TGCAGTGCTAGAGATCCAGGGGGATCCTACAATGAGCAGTTCTTC. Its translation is CSARDPGGSYNEQFF.

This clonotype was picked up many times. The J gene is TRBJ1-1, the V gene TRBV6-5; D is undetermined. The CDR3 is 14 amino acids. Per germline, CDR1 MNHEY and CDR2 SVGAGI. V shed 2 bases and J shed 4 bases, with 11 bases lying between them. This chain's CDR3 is CASSYRVSVTEAFF. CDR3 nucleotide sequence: TGTGCCAGCAGTTACCGGGTGTCGGTCACTGAAGCTTTCTTT.

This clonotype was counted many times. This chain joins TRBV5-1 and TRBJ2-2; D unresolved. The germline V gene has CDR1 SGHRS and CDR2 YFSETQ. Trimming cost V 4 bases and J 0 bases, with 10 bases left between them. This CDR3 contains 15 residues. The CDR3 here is CASSLTAPNTGELFF. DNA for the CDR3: TGCGCCAGCAGCCTGACTGCACCGAACACCGGGGAGCTGTTTTTT.

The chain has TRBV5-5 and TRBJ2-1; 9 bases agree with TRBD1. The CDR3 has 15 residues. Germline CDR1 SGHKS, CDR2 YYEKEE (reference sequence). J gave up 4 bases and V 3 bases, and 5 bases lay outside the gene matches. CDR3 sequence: CASSWTGEGYNEQFF. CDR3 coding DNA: TGTGCCAGCAGCTGGACAGGGGAGGGGTACAATGAGCAGTTCTTC.

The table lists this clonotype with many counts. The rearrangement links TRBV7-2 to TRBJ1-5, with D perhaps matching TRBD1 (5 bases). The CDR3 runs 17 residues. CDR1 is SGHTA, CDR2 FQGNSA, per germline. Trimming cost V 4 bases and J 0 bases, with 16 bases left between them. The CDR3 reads CASSSHPRVYSNQPQHF. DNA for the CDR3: TGTGCCAGCAGCTCCCACCCCAGGGTCTATAGCAATCAGCCCCAGCATTTT.

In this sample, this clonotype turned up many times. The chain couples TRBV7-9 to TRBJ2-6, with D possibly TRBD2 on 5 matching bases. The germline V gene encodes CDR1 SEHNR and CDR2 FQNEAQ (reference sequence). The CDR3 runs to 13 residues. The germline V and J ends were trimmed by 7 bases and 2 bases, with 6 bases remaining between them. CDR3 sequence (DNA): TGTGCCAGCAAGGAGGCTGGGGCCAACGTCCTGACTTTC. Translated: CASKEAGANVLTF.